This passage covers 3 T cell receptor beta chains from one sample sequenced in a study of OX40 agonist ivuxolimab in advanced cancers. Sequencing was performed with immunoSEQ multiplex PCR; in TCRdb, only in-frame clones are kept and a portion is missing. This table has roughly 71,000 clones, 70% to 90% appearing once. Sample: CD4+ or CD8+ T cells sorted from blood, taken in a trial of the OX40 agonist ivuxolimab. These receptors were taken from an adult with an advanced solid tumor such as melanoma, head and neck, liver or kidney cancer.

This sequence joins TRBV6-6 and TRBJ1-3, with TRBD1 matching over 7 bases. Germline CDR1 is MNHNY and CDR2 is SVGAGI (reference sequence). The CDR3 loop spans 14 amino acids. J gave up 8 bases and V 7 bases, and 11 bases lay outside the gene matches. The CDR3 is CASIPGQSSDTIYF. CDR3 in DNA: TGTGCCAGCATTCCGGGACAGTCTTCCGACACCATATATTTT.

The chain carries TRBV5-1 and TRBJ2-1, with a weak D call TRBD2 (5 bases). The germline V gene encodes CDR1 SGHRS and CDR2 YFSETQ. There are 15 residues in the CDR3. V lost 0 bases and J 3 bases, leaving 10 bases between the germline ends. The CDR3 protein is CASSLAGVVYNEQFF. In DNA, the CDR3 is TGCGCCAGCAGCTTGGCCGGGGTAGTCTACAATGAGCAGTTCTTC.

CDR3 coding DNA: TGTGCCAGCAGTTACGAGGGAAGAACTGAAGCTTTCTTT. This sequence encodes CASSYEGRTEAFF. The chain carries TRBV6-5 and TRBJ1-1; D uncertain. This CDR3 has 13 amino acids. Trimming left V 2 bases short and J 5 bases short, with 9 bases between. The V gene's germline CDR1 is MNHEY and CDR2 SVGAGI.